This TCR beta chain was captured in a study of human T cells and chemical hapten exposure. TCRdb re-analysed the RACE reads in MiXCR, keeping a single row per CDR3 protein. The data hold over 300,000 distinct CDR3 sequences, with 5% to 6.5% observed a single time. Time point described: pre-sensitization, week 0. Treatment given: therapeutic diphenylcyclopropenone sensitization with weekly scalp DPC. CDR1 MNHNY and CDR2 SVGAGI come from the germline V gene (reference sequence). There are 13 residues in the CDR3. The junction had 2 bases not matched to a gene; V was cut back by 8 bases and J by 0 bases.

The sequence was collected from a woman aged 50 to 65 with alopecia areata. Some clones in this sample may be carry-over from other donors' samples. This sequence joins TRBV6-6 and TRBJ2-5; 8 bases are shared with TRBD1. Sample: whole blood, taken in connection with sensitization to the hapten diphenylcyclopropenone (DPC). This CDR3 reads CASRQGYQETQYF. CDR3 sequence (DNA): TGTGCCAGCCGACAGGGGTACCAAGAGACCCAGTACTTC.